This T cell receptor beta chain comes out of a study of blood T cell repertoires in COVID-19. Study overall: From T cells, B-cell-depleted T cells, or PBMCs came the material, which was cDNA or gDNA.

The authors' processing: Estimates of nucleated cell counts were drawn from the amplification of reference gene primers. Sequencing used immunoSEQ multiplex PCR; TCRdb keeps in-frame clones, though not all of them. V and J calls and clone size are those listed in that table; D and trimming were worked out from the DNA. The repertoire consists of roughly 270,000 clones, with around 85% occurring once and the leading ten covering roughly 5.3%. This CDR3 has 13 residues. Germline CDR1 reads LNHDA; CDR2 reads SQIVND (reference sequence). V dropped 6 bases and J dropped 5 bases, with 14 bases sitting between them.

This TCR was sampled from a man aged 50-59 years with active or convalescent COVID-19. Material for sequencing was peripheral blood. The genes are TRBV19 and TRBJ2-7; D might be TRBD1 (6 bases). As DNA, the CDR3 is TGTGCCAGTAGGTCCGGGACAACCGACGAGCAGTACTTC. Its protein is CASRSGTTDEQYF.